This TCR beta chain was recovered during a study of T cell responses to AZD1222 COVID-19 vaccine. Turning to this clone: No antigen is known for it.

CDR1 and CDR2 from the germline V gene are LNHDA and SQIVND (reference sequence). The CDR3 has 12 residues. V was shortened by 2 bases and J by 8 bases, with 4 bases between the two germline ends. Broader study findings: Targeting of unmutated variant regions was reportedly seen in nearly half of spike-specific TCRs.

TCRdb keeps only in-frame clones here, not all; method: immunoSEQ multiplex PCR. Seen here are roughly 150,000 clones, approximately 90% observed once, and the top ten hold 1.8%. This clonotype originated in an adult in good health. This rearrangement joins TRBV19 to TRBJ1-6; no definite D call. This sample comprised peripheral blood, obtained on day 0 of AZD1222 vaccination. For the CDR3, the DNA is TGTGCCAGTAGTATATCTGATTCACCCCTCCACTTT. This gives the protein CASSISDSPLHF.